These T cell receptor beta chains were read from a single sample in a study of T cells in localized non-small cell lung cancer. Profiled with immunoSEQ multiplex PCR; TCRdb holds only in-frame clones, not every one. This table holds around 25,000 clones, 80% to 95% found once. This sample comprised peripheral blood, obtained before any cancer treatment. Receptors originate from a woman aged 35 to 70 with stage I lung adenocarcinoma. Both conserved end residues are part of each CDR3. The order of the fields is CDR3 length, J gene, D gene, clone size, V gene, CDR3 protein, CDR3 DNA. A D gene is named only where the DNA matches it firmly. Only part of the rows carry a size: once, few, many, or a class if the clone is expanded.

cdr3_length: 17
j_call: TRBJ2-7
d_call: TRBD2
clone_size: -
v_call: TRBV28
cdr3_aa: CASSPPGLAGATYEQYF
cdr3_nt: TGTGCCAGCAGCCCTCCGGGACTAGCGGGAGCAACCTACGAGCAGTACTTC

cdr3_length: 14
j_call: TRBJ2-7
d_call: TRBD1
clone_size: -
v_call: TRBV10-3
cdr3_aa: CATSTQGASYEQYF
cdr3_nt: TGTGCCACCTCTACCCAGGGGGCCTCCTACGAGCAGTACTTC

cdr3_length: 17
j_call: TRBJ2-5
d_call: TRBD1
clone_size: -
v_call: TRBV4-1
cdr3_aa: CASSQKATGDNRETQYF
cdr3_nt: TGCGCCAGCAGCCAAAAAGCGACAGGGGACAATCGGGAGACCCAGTACTTC

cdr3_length: 13
j_call: TRBJ2-7
d_call: -
clone_size: -
v_call: TRBV29-1
cdr3_aa: CSVESRGAYEQYF
cdr3_nt: TGCAGCGTTGAGTCCAGGGGCGCCTACGAGCAGTACTTC

cdr3_length: 17
j_call: TRBJ2-1
d_call: -
clone_size: -
v_call: TRBV11-2
cdr3_aa: CASSSPLGAYYYNEQFF
cdr3_nt: TGTGCCAGCAGCTCGCCCCTAGGGGCCTACTACTACAATGAGCAGTTCTTC

cdr3_length: 15
j_call: TRBJ2-1
d_call: -
clone_size: -
v_call: TRBV7-9
cdr3_aa: CASSRDSLIYNEQFF
cdr3_nt: TGTGCCAGCAGCAGGGACTCCCTTATTTACAATGAGCAGTTCTTC

cdr3_length: 15
j_call: TRBJ2-2
d_call: -
clone_size: -
v_call: TRBV5-1
cdr3_aa: CASSLGQVGTGELFF
cdr3_nt: TGCGCCAGCAGCTTGGGGCAGGTCGGCACCGGGGAGCTGTTTTTT

cdr3_length: 13
j_call: TRBJ2-2
d_call: -
clone_size: -
v_call: TRBV7-6
cdr3_aa: CASSLEASGELFF
cdr3_nt: TGTGCCAGCAGCTTAGAAGCGAGCGGGGAGCTGTTTTTT

cdr3_length: 15
j_call: TRBJ2-2
d_call: -
clone_size: -
v_call: TRBV18
cdr3_aa: CASSSLSRDGGELFF
cdr3_nt: TGTGCCAGCTCCTCCCTTTCCCGGGACGGCGGGGAGCTGTTTTTT

cdr3_length: 15
j_call: TRBJ2-6
d_call: TRBD2
clone_size: -
v_call: TRBV28
cdr3_aa: CASLPGGTGANVLTF
cdr3_nt: TGTGCCAGCCTCCCGGGGGGAACTGGGGCCAACGTCCTGACTTTC

cdr3_length: 14
j_call: TRBJ2-3
d_call: TRBD2
clone_size: -
v_call: TRBV7-9
cdr3_aa: CASSFASGSDTQYF
cdr3_nt: TGTGCCAGCAGCTTTGCCAGCGGGAGTGATACGCAGTATTTT

cdr3_length: 16
j_call: TRBJ1-5
d_call: TRBD1
clone_size: -
v_call: TRBV10-2
cdr3_aa: CASSESTGGGNQPQHF
cdr3_nt: TGCGCCAGCAGTGAGTCGACAGGGGGCGGCAATCAGCCCCAGCATTTT

cdr3_length: 16
j_call: TRBJ1-4
d_call: TRBD1
clone_size: -
v_call: TRBV5-8
cdr3_aa: CASSLNRGVTNEKLFF
cdr3_nt: TGTGCCAGCAGCTTAAACAGGGGAGTAACTAATGAAAAACTGTTTTTT

cdr3_length: 13
j_call: TRBJ2-5
d_call: -
clone_size: -
v_call: TRBV7-4
cdr3_aa: CASNGKYQETQYF
cdr3_nt: TGTGCCAGCAACGGGAAGTACCAAGAGACCCAGTACTTC

cdr3_length: 15
j_call: TRBJ2-1
d_call: -
clone_size: -
v_call: TRBV6-4
cdr3_aa: CASSDSQDGPAEQFF
cdr3_nt: TGTGCCAGCAGTGACTCTCAAGACGGCCCTGCCGAGCAGTTCTTC

cdr3_length: 13
j_call: TRBJ2-3
d_call: TRBD2
clone_size: -
v_call: TRBV9
cdr3_aa: CASSDRGRDTQYF
cdr3_nt: TGTGCCAGCAGCGACCGCGGGAGAGATACGCAGTATTTT

cdr3_length: 15
j_call: TRBJ2-5
d_call: TRBD1
clone_size: -
v_call: TRBV5-1
cdr3_aa: CASSLSGTGKKTQYF
cdr3_nt: TGCGCCAGCAGCTTGAGCGGGACAGGGAAAAAGACCCAGTACTTC

cdr3_length: 15
j_call: TRBJ2-1
d_call: -
clone_size: few
v_call: TRBV7-8
cdr3_aa: CASSLGPLVNNEQFF
cdr3_nt: TGTGCCAGCAGCTTAGGGCCACTAGTAAACAATGAGCAGTTCTTC

cdr3_length: 14
j_call: TRBJ1-1
d_call: -
clone_size: -
v_call: TRBV4-1
cdr3_aa: CASSSPTGRVEAFF
cdr3_nt: TGCGCCAGCAGCTCTCCCACAGGGAGGGTTGAAGCTTTCTTT

cdr3_length: 14
j_call: TRBJ2-7
d_call: TRBD2
clone_size: -
v_call: TRBV27
cdr3_aa: CASSPRIAGYEQYF
cdr3_nt: TGTGCCAGCAGTCCTCGGATAGCGGGCTACGAGCAGTACTTC

cdr3_length: 15
j_call: TRBJ1-5
d_call: -
clone_size: -
v_call: TRBV2
cdr3_aa: CASRSGTNSNQPQHF
cdr3_nt: TGTGCCAGCAGGAGCGGTACAAATAGCAATCAGCCCCAGCATTTT

cdr3_length: 15
j_call: TRBJ1-5
d_call: TRBD1
clone_size: -
v_call: TRBV2
cdr3_aa: CASSADRGLYQPQHF
cdr3_nt: TGTGCCAGCAGTGCAGACAGGGGGTTATATCAGCCCCAGCATTTT

cdr3_length: 16
j_call: TRBJ2-6
d_call: -
clone_size: -
v_call: TRBV10-3
cdr3_aa: CASTGSLSSGANVLTF
cdr3_nt: TGTGCCTCGACAGGCAGCCTCTCCTCTGGGGCCAACGTCCTGACTTTC

cdr3_length: 14
j_call: TRBJ2-2
d_call: -
clone_size: -
v_call: TRBV29-1
cdr3_aa: CSVEGTGSTGELFF
cdr3_nt: TGCAGCGTTGAAGGCACAGGGTCCACCGGGGAGCTGTTTTTT

cdr3_length: 14
j_call: TRBJ2-7
d_call: -
clone_size: -
v_call: TRBV28
cdr3_aa: CASSLDFPPYEQYF
cdr3_nt: TGTGCCAGCAGTTTGGATTTCCCGCCCTACGAGCAGTACTTC

cdr3_length: 15
j_call: TRBJ1-2
d_call: -
clone_size: -
v_call: TRBV10-1
cdr3_aa: CASSEMVGGSYGYTF
cdr3_nt: TGCGCCAGCAGTGAGATGGTGGGGGGCTCGTATGGCTACACCTTC

cdr3_length: 13
j_call: TRBJ1-5
d_call: -
clone_size: -
v_call: TRBV6-6
cdr3_aa: CASRRTDSQPQHF
cdr3_nt: TGTGCCAGCAGACGGACAGACAGTCAGCCCCAGCATTTT

cdr3_length: 16
j_call: TRBJ2-7
d_call: TRBD1
clone_size: -
v_call: TRBV5-4
cdr3_aa: CASSKGLPGQGREQYF
cdr3_nt: TGTGCCAGCAGCAAGGGCCTACCGGGACAGGGACGCGAGCAGTACTTC

cdr3_length: 14
j_call: TRBJ2-7
d_call: -
clone_size: once
v_call: TRBV2
cdr3_aa: CASSGRVSSYEQYF
cdr3_nt: TGTGCCAGCAGTGGGCGGGTGAGCTCCTACGAGCAGTACTTC

cdr3_length: 14
j_call: TRBJ1-1
d_call: -
clone_size: -
v_call: TRBV10-3
cdr3_aa: CAISERAGNTEAFF
cdr3_nt: TGTGCCATCAGTGAGCGGGCGGGGAACACTGAAGCTTTCTTT

cdr3_length: 15
j_call: TRBJ2-7
d_call: TRBD1
clone_size: -
v_call: TRBV19
cdr3_aa: CASSFIRDRVREQYF
cdr3_nt: TGTGCCAGTAGTTTCATCCGGGACAGGGTACGCGAGCAGTACTTC

cdr3_length: 14
j_call: TRBJ2-1
d_call: TRBD2
clone_size: -
v_call: TRBV5-1
cdr3_aa: CASSLRGAYNEQFF
cdr3_nt: TGCGCCAGCAGCCTGCGGGGGGCCTACAATGAGCAGTTCTTC

cdr3_length: 14
j_call: TRBJ2-7
d_call: TRBD1
clone_size: few
v_call: TRBV30
cdr3_aa: CAWHSGQGIYEQYF
cdr3_nt: TGTGCCTGGCATTCGGGACAGGGAATCTACGAGCAGTACTTC

cdr3_length: 19
j_call: TRBJ1-3
d_call: -
clone_size: -
v_call: TRBV7-8
cdr3_aa: CASSLNLRPALGAGNTIYF
cdr3_nt: TGTGCCAGCAGCTTAAACCTTCGACCGGCTTTGGGGGCTGGAAACACCATATATTTT

cdr3_length: 14
j_call: TRBJ1-3
d_call: -
clone_size: -
v_call: TRBV11-2
cdr3_aa: CASSLVQGSGTIYF
cdr3_nt: TGTGCCAGCAGCTTAGTCCAGGGTTCCGGCACCATATATTTT

cdr3_length: 13
j_call: TRBJ2-5
d_call: TRBD2
clone_size: -
v_call: TRBV6-5
cdr3_aa: CASYSGGRKTQYF
cdr3_nt: TGTGCCAGTTACTCCGGCGGGAGAAAGACCCAGTACTTC

cdr3_length: 15
j_call: TRBJ1-2
d_call: TRBD1
clone_size: -
v_call: TRBV19
cdr3_aa: CASSIKWTGENGYTF
cdr3_nt: TGTGCCAGTAGTATAAAGTGGACAGGGGAGAATGGCTACACCTTC

cdr3_length: 15
j_call: TRBJ2-7
d_call: -
clone_size: -
v_call: TRBV5-6
cdr3_aa: CASSFRGLQATEQYF
cdr3_nt: TGTGCCAGCAGCTTTCGGGGATTGCAAGCGACCGAGCAGTACTTC

cdr3_length: 15
j_call: TRBJ2-7
d_call: TRBD1
clone_size: -
v_call: TRBV28
cdr3_aa: CASSQQGSGSYEQYF
cdr3_nt: TGTGCCAGCAGCCAACAGGGGTCCGGCTCCTACGAGCAGTACTTC

cdr3_length: 16
j_call: TRBJ2-1
d_call: -
clone_size: -
v_call: TRBV7-9
cdr3_aa: CASSLARRHSYNEQFF
cdr3_nt: TGTGCCAGCAGCTTAGCCCGGCGGCACTCCTACAATGAGCAGTTCTTC

cdr3_length: 14
j_call: TRBJ2-5
d_call: -
clone_size: -
v_call: TRBV7-9
cdr3_aa: CASRSEGGQETQYF
cdr3_nt: TGTGCCAGCAGGTCAGAAGGGGGACAAGAGACCCAGTACTTC